This is a list of T cell receptor beta chains from one sample in a study of PD-1 blockade in mismatch repair-deficient tumors. The data were produced by immunoSEQ multiplex PCR, yet TCRdb's version contains in-frame clones alone and is incomplete. The sample yields under 75,000 clones, around 88% seen once. Sequenced material: peripheral blood, taken 52 weeks after starting pembrolizumab. Every receptor here comes from an adult with mismatch repair-deficient cancer. Both conserved end residues are part of each CDR3. The D gene is left open where the match is weak. Where a row states a size, it is once, few, many or the class of an expanded clone; other rows omit it.

V gene	D gene	clone size	J gene	CDR3 protein	CDR3 DNA
TRBV4-3	NA	NA	TRBJ2-5	CASSQDRGVGETQYF	TGCGCCAGCAGCCAAGATCGAGGGGTTGGGGAGACCCAGTACTTC
TRBV5-6	NA	NA	TRBJ2-5	CASSSSPGRVGETQYF	TGTGCCAGCAGCTCCTCCCCGGGGCGGGTTGGGGAGACCCAGTACTTC
TRBV10-3	NA	NA	TRBJ2-5	CAISQLKETQYF	TGTGCCATCAGCCAATTGAAAGAGACCCAGTACTTC
TRBV7-9	NA	NA	TRBJ2-1	CASSPSGGGGSYNEQFF	TGTGCCAGCAGCCCATCGGGGGGAGGGGGCTCCTACAATGAGCAGTTCTTC
TRBV13	NA	NA	TRBJ2-7	CASSLNGRFRGSSYEQYF	TGTGCCAGCAGCTTAAACGGTAGATTCCGAGGGAGCTCCTACGAGCAGTACTTC
TRBV28	NA	NA	TRBJ2-7	CASSLARQGRSYEQYF	TGTGCCAGCAGTTTAGCCAGGCAGGGTCGTTCGTACGAGCAGTACTTC
TRBV5-4	TRBD2	once	TRBJ2-7	CASSPFPGGRAHREQYF	TGTGCCAGCAGCCCGTTTCCGGGGGGGAGGGCGCATCGGGAGCAGTACTTC
TRBV27	NA	NA	TRBJ2-4	CASSYVGGVNIQYF	TGTGCCAGCAGTTATGTAGGGGGGGTAAACATTCAGTACTTC
TRBV20-1	NA	NA	TRBJ2-5	CSAIWETQYF	TGCAGTGCTATTTGGGAGACCCAGTACTTC
TRBV27	TRBD2	NA	TRBJ2-7	CASSRGLGLEQYF	TGTGCCAGCAGTCGGGGACTAGGTCTCGAGCAGTACTTC
TRBV29-1	NA	NA	TRBJ2-7	CSVVTLGEQYF	TGCAGCGTTGTGACCTTAGGGGAGCAGTACTTC
TRBV28	TRBD2	once	TRBJ2-3	CASSFDLAGDSTDTQYF	TGTGCCAGCAGTTTCGATCTAGCGGGAGATAGCACAGATACGCAGTATTTT
TRBV29-1	NA	NA	TRBJ2-3	CSVEVGPDTQYF	TGCAGCGTTGAAGTGGGTCCAGATACGCAGTATTTT
TRBV9	NA	NA	TRBJ2-7	CASSGGTETYPKQYF	TGTGCCAGCAGCGGGGGGACGGAAACCTACCCGAAGCAGTACTTC
TRBV7-8	TRBD2	NA	TRBJ2-1	CASSLLPGGEDEQFF	TGTGCCAGCAGCTTACTCCCGGGAGGAGAGGATGAGCAGTTCTTC
TRBV15	NA	NA	TRBJ2-7	CATSRDRPPRNEQYF	TGTGCCACCAGCAGAGATCGGCCGCCTAGGAACGAGCAGTACTTC
TRBV5-6	NA	NA	TRBJ1-2	CASSLSAENYGYTF	TGTGCCAGCAGCTTGTCGGCAGAGAACTATGGCTACACCTTC
TRBV19	NA	NA	TRBJ1-4	CASSIFKGPRKLFF	TGTGCCAGTAGTATTTTCAAGGGTCCGAGAAAACTGTTTTTT
TRBV5-3	NA	few	TRBJ1-4	CASSLVPDEKLFF	TGTGCCAGCAGCTTAGTGCCAGACGAAAAACTGTTTTTT
TRBV2	TRBD2	NA	TRBJ2-3	CASEGLAGFTDTQYF	TGTGCCAGCGAGGGACTAGCGGGGTTCACAGATACGCAGTATTTT
TRBV4-2	NA	NA	TRBJ2-7	CASSQEGLGSYEQYF	TGTGCCAGCAGCCAAGAAGGTCTAGGATCCTACGAGCAGTACTTC
TRBV7-2	NA	NA	TRBJ2-6	CASSFFRDSYSGANVLTF	TGTGCCAGCAGCTTCTTCCGGGACTCCTACTCTGGGGCCAACGTCCTGACTTTC
TRBV5-4	TRBD1	NA	TRBJ2-5	CASSLGTGILQETQYF	TGTGCCAGCAGCCTTGGGACAGGTATCCTTCAAGAGACCCAGTACTTC
TRBV7-9	NA	NA	TRBJ2-3	CASRTGPSTDTQYF	TGTGCCAGCAGGACAGGACCAAGCACAGATACGCAGTATTTT
TRBV7-9	NA	NA	TRBJ2-7	CASSFGSTNEQYF	TGTGCCAGCAGCTTTGGGAGCACTAACGAGCAGTACTTC
TRBV11-2	NA	NA	TRBJ1-1	CASSLSLDEAFF	TGTGCCAGCAGCTTAAGTCTGGATGAAGCTTTCTTT
TRBV30	NA	NA	TRBJ1-5	CAWSVGGDQPQHF	TGTGCCTGGAGTGTGGGGGGGGATCAGCCCCAGCATTTT
TRBV4-1	NA	NA	TRBJ2-7	CASSQQDPYEQYF	TGCGCCAGCAGCCAACAGGATCCCTACGAGCAGTACTTC
TRBV6-1	NA	NA	TRBJ2-7	CASSPKGRYEQYF	TGTGCCAGCAGTCCCAAGGGGCGCTACGAGCAGTACTTC
TRBV5-1	NA	NA	TRBJ2-4	CASSLGGSPKNIQYF	TGCGCCAGCAGCTTGGGGGGGTCCCCCAAAAACATTCAGTACTTC
TRBV4-3	NA	NA	TRBJ1-2	CASSRYGTRGARRYGYTF	TGCGCCAGCAGCCGATATGGGACACGAGGCGCGCGCCGCTATGGCTACACCTTC
TRBV29-1	NA	NA	TRBJ1-5	CSVVTGGNQPQHF	TGCAGCGTTGTAACCGGGGGAAATCAGCCCCAGCATTTT
TRBV27	NA	once	TRBJ2-5	CASSFSREETQYF	TGTGCCAGCAGTTTTTCAAGGGAAGAGACCCAGTACTTC
TRBV20-1	NA	NA	TRBJ2-1	CSLLVNEQFF	TGCAGCCTCCTAGTTAATGAGCAGTTCTTC
TRBV30	NA	NA	TRBJ1-1	CAMEFVASEAFF	TGTGCCATGGAATTTGTCGCCTCTGAAGCTTTCTTT
TRBV28	TRBD2	once	TRBJ2-7	CASSFKAGGASYEQYF	TGTGCCAGCAGTTTTAAGGCGGGAGGGGCCTCCTACGAGCAGTACTTC
TRBV25-1	TRBD2	NA	TRBJ2-7	CASSDDFSGRRAYEQYF	TGTGCCAGCAGCGACGACTTTAGCGGGAGGAGGGCCTACGAGCAGTACTTC
TRBV6-5	NA	NA	TRBJ2-7	CASSYSGARYEQYF	TGTGCCAGCAGTTACTCGGGGGCTAGGTACGAGCAGTACTTC
TRBV15	TRBD2	NA	TRBJ2-1	CATSREGGSSYNEQFF	TGTGCCACCAGCAGAGAGGGGGGGAGCTCCTACAATGAGCAGTTCTTC
TRBV30	NA	NA	TRBJ1-1	CAWSPDNHNTEAFF	TGTGCCTGGAGCCCTGACAACCACAACACTGAAGCTTTCTTT
TRBV7-9	TRBD2	NA	TRBJ2-2	CASSGLAGGGTGELFF	TGTGCCAGCAGCGGACTAGCGGGAGGAGGGACCGGGGAGCTGTTTTTT
TRBV18	NA	NA	TRBJ2-4	CASSPQRGWGKNIQYF	TGTGCCAGCTCACCCCAGAGGGGGTGGGGCAAAAACATTCAGTACTTC
TRBV5-4	NA	NA	TRBJ2-3	CASSLLREIGDTQYF	TGTGCCAGCAGCTTATTACGGGAGATCGGAGATACGCAGTATTTT
TRBV5-6	NA	NA	TRBJ2-1	CASGAARQQFF	TGTGCCAGCGGGGCGGCGAGGCAGCAGTTCTTC
TRBV29-1	NA	NA	TRBJ1-1	CSVEADGRVNTEAFF	TGCAGCGTTGAAGCCGATGGCAGGGTGAACACTGAAGCTTTCTTT